The T cell receptor (beta chain) under discussion was sequenced for a study of human T cells and chemical hapten exposure. Study-level results: Expanded TCRs created a significantly greater count of big CDR3 similarity clusters than controls did.

MiXCR, applied by TCRdb to the RACE reads, yields one record per CDR3 protein. The repertoire holds under 100,000 distinct CDR3 sequences, with 10% to 13% as singletons. Germline V gives CDR1 SQVTM, CDR2 ANQGSEA. The CDR3 is 13 amino acids. The V gene lost 8 bases and the J gene lost 4 bases, with 16 bases spanning the gap. This sample's time point: patch test 2, 6 weeks after DPC sensitization. As for treatment: therapeutic diphenylcyclopropenone sensitization with weekly scalp DPC. It was from unfractionated whole blood that total RNA was extracted. As to this clonotype: What it recognizes is unknown. A much larger clone differs from this one at a single base, so this may be a read error.

The source material was whole blood, sampled in connection with sensitization to the hapten diphenylcyclopropenone (DPC). The chain has TRBV29-1 and TRBJ2-3, with D possibly matching TRBD1 (6 bases). This sequence was found in a woman aged 25 to 45 with alopecia areata. Some clones in this sample may be carry-over from other donors' samples. DNA for the CDR3: TGCAGCCTAAGTACAGGGAACTCAGATACGCAGTATTTT. Its protein is CSLSTGNSDTQYF.